The 7 T cell receptor beta chains presented below share a single source sample, sequenced in a study of T-cell reconstitution after alpha-beta-depleted transplantation in children. Unique molecular identifiers were used to barcode this TCRbeta library. TCRdb re-derived calls from the PCR reads in MiXCR, one entry per CDR3 protein. The sample carries about 240,000 distinct CDR3 sequences, about a quarter recorded once. The sequences come from PBMCs, collected before TCRalphabeta/CD19-depleted stem cell transplant. The receptors here all came from a girl aged 2-10 years with Fanconi anemia, due to receive a stem cell transplant.

This clonotype was picked up many times. This chain uses TRBV29-1 with TRBJ1-2; 8 nucleotides align to TRBD1. V was pared by 5 bases and J by 4 bases, with 3 bases of the junction left unmatched. The CDR3 covers 12 residues. Germline V CDR1 and CDR2: SQVTM, ANQGSEA. The CDR3 region is CSVHTGGYGYTF. The CDR3 DNA reads as TGCAGCGTTCATACAGGGGGCTATGGCTACACCTTC.

This clonotype was picked up many times. The V and J genes are TRBV5-5 and TRBJ2-3; 10 nucleotides align to TRBD1. Unmatched junction bases numbered 5, after V lost 4 bases and J lost 6 bases. Looked up from germline, CDR1 is SGHKS and CDR2 is YYEKEE (reference sequence). The CDR3 has 14 amino acids. The CDR3 nucleotides read TGTGCCAGCAGCCCCGGGACAGGGGTTGATACGCAGTATTTT. It specifies CASSPGTGVDTQYF. The complete variable domain, with remaining parts taken from reference TRBV5-5 and TRBJ2-3, reads DAGVTQSPTHLIKTRGQQVTLRCSPISGHKSVSWYQQVLGQGPQFIFQYYEKEERGRGNFPDRFSARQFPNYSSELNVNALLLGDSALYLCASSPGTGVDTQYFGPGTRLTVL.

This clonotype was seen at least ten times. The V and J genes are TRBV20-1 and TRBJ2-3, with D perhaps TRBD1 (8 bases). Per the germline V gene, CDR1 is DFQATT and CDR2 is SNEGSKA (reference sequence). V was cut by 5 bases and J by 5 bases, with 17 bases left in between. There are 14 residues in the CDR3. In DNA form, the CDR3 reads TGCAGTGCTCCCGGACAGGGAGGGGAAGATACGCAGTATTTT. Translating it yields CSAPGQGGEDTQYF.

This clonotype was seen ten or more times. For the CDR3, the DNA is TGCAGCGTTAACACAGGGTGGGGGGACACTGAAGCTTTCTTT. Amino acid sequence: CSVNTGWGDTEAFF. The rearrangement uses TRBV29-1 and TRBJ1-1; D is possibly TRBD1 (6 bases). Trimming took off 5 bases at V and 3 bases at J, with 16 bases between the two ends. This CDR3 spans 14 amino acids. Germline CDR1 and CDR2: SQVTM and ANQGSEA.

CDR3 sequence reads: CASSLDASGDEQYF. CDR3 nucleotides: TGTGCCAGCAGCTTAGACGCGTCGGGAGACGAGCAGTACTTC. V is TRBV11-2 and J is TRBJ2-7, with a tentative D call TRBD2 (6 bases). The CDR3 extends over 14 amino acids. V was clipped by 0 bases and J by 5 bases, with 11 bases between them. CDR1 is SGHAT and CDR2 is FQNNGV in the germline V gene.

This chain joins TRBV29-1 and TRBJ1-1; 7 nucleotides match TRBD1. There are 10 residues in the CDR3. CDR1 is SQVTM, CDR2 ANQGSEA, per germline. The trim removed 8 bases at V and 11 bases at J, leaving 8 bases unmatched. The CDR3 loop reads CSTWDSEAFF. The CDR3 DNA sequence: TGCAGCACCTGGGACAGTGAGGCTTTCTTT.

CDR3 sequence: CSVGQGASNTEAFF. As DNA, the CDR3 is TGCAGCGTCGGGCAGGGGGCGTCAAACACTGAAGCTTTCTTT. The chain links TRBV29-1 to TRBJ1-1; 8 bases are shared with TRBD1. CDR1 and CDR2 (germline): SQVTM, ANQGSEA. The CDR3 has 14 amino acids. V dropped 6 bases and J dropped 2; count of bases not matched to a gene: 8. The whole variable domain, remainder taken from reference TRBV29-1 and TRBJ1-1, is SAVISQKPSRDICQRGTSLTIQCQVDSQVTMMFWYRQQPGQSLTLIATANQGSEATYESGFVIDKFPISRPNLTFSTLTVSNMSPEDSSIYLCSVGQGASNTEAFFGQGTRLTVV.